This T cell receptor (beta chain) came from a study of T cell responses to AZD1222 COVID-19 vaccine. Overall study findings and caveats: Two AZD1222 doses significantly raised spike-specific TCR breadth and depth over controls. Possibly, clonal diversity was underestimated; donors were largely white British and included more females. The span of vaccine-associated CD4 TCRs extended across spike, with dominance at 160-218 and 743-854.

The repertoire was sequenced with immunoSEQ multiplex PCR; TCRdb's copy has only in-frame clones and lacks some. Altogether some 86,000 clones are present, approximately 78% being singletons, with the ten largest covering around 21%. In the case of this clone: Its cognate antigen is unknown.

CDR1 is MNHEY, CDR2 SVGAGI, per germline. V lost 2 bases to trimming and J lost 8 bases, with 5 bases between them. The CDR3 length is 11 residues. The source of this sequence is an adult in good health. V and J are TRBV6-5 and TRBJ2-3; possibly TRBD1 or TRBD2 for D (5 bases each). The specimen comprised peripheral blood, sampled on day 0 of AZD1222 vaccination. The CDR3 DNA is TGTGCCAGCAGTTACGGGGGTACGCAGTATTTT. It codes for CASSYGGTQYF.